This TCR beta chain was captured in a study of OX40 agonist ivuxolimab in advanced cancers. Method: immunoSEQ multiplex PCR; TCRdb's copy keeps in-frame clones and lacks some. This sample has tens of thousands of clones, with over 75% found just once. The V gene's germline CDR1 is MNHEY and CDR2 SMNVEV (reference sequence). The V gene end was trimmed by 2 bases and the J gene end by 0 bases; junction bases not matched to a gene: 14. The CDR3 has 20 amino acids. This chain joins TRBV27 and TRBJ2-7; 12 nucleotides line up with TRBD2. This TCR was sampled from an adult with an advanced solid tumor such as melanoma, head and neck, liver or kidney cancer. The material was CD4+ or CD8+ T cells sorted from blood, obtained in a trial of the OX40 agonist ivuxolimab. The CDR3 reads CASSLRVKTSGGTPSYEQYF. DNA of the CDR3: TGTGCCAGCAGTTTACGGGTCAAGACTAGCGGGGGAACCCCCTCCTACGAGCAGTACTTC.